Below are 21 T cell receptor beta chains sequenced from a single sample in a study of shared clonotypes between healthy human individuals. Profiling relied on immunoSEQ multiplex PCR, and the TCRdb table lists in-frame clones only, not all of them. This sample carries fewer than 3 million clones, around 93% of them seen once, and the ten largest clones take around 0.38%. The sample comprised naive CD4+ T cells from PBMCs. Subset described: CD45RA+ positively selected. These receptors were collected from a man between 18 and 29 years old in good health. Some clones in this sample may be carry-over from other donors' samples.

Concerning this clone: Other DNA sequences in this sample translate to the same CDR3. The chain combines TRBV9 with TRBJ2-5; the D gene is possibly TRBD2 (7 bases). This CDR3 has 15 residues. In germline, CDR1 is SGDLS, CDR2 YYNGEE. Trimming removed 0 bases at V and 5 bases at J, with 14 bases between. This chain's CDR3 is CASSVAGGAGETQYF. CDR3 bases: TGTGCCAGCAGCGTAGCTGGGGGGGCTGGGGAGACCCAGTACTTC.

The table lists this clone with a few counts. V is TRBV11-2 and J is TRBJ1-4; D remains ambiguous. Looked up from germline, CDR1 is SGHAT and CDR2 is FQNNGV. CDR3 length equals 13 residues. Between the trimmed V and J ends, which lost 5 bases and 6 bases, there was a span of 10 bases. This CDR3 reads CASSPRLDEKLFF. CDR3 DNA sequence: TGTGCCAGCAGCCCCCGGTTGGATGAAAAACTGTTTTTT. The full variable domain, completed using reference TRBV11-2 and TRBJ1-4, is EAGVAQSPRYKIIEKRQSVAFWCNPISGHATLYWYQQILGQGPKLLIQFQNNGVVDDSQLPKDRFSAERLKGVDSTLKIQPAKLEDSAVYLCASSPRLDEKLFFGSGTQLSVL.

The chain combines TRBV21-1 with TRBJ2-2; the table gives TRBD1 as D, unverified against the DNA. TRBV21-1 is termed a pseudogene. CDR3 length equals 17 residues. The CDR3 DNA reads as TGTGCCAGCAGCAAACTTGGTCACAGTGAGAACACCGGGGAGCTGTTTTTT. Protein sequence: CASSKLGHSENTGELFF.

The chain employs TRBV9 and TRBJ1-2; 9 positions match TRBD1. This CDR3 contains 18 residues. The junction had 10 bases not matched to a gene; V was cut back by 0 bases and J by 1 base. CDR1 SGDLS and CDR2 YYNGEE come from the germline V gene. The CDR3, as DNA: TGTGCCAGCAGCGTAGCTGAGAGTTCGGGACAGGGTAACTATGGCTACACCTTC. It is translated as CASSVAESSGQGNYGYTF.

This chain connects TRBV4-3 to TRBJ2-3; TRBD1 aligns across 8 bases. The length of the CDR3 is 18 residues. Trimming cost V 1 base and J 4 bases; bases outside gene matches: 13. Germline V CDR1 and CDR2: LGHNA, YSLEER. The CDR3 sequence: CASSQVYGTGRGPDTQYF. In DNA, the CDR3 is TGCGCCAGCAGCCAAGTTTACGGGACAGGTAGGGGGCCAGATACGCAGTATTTT.

The chain uses TRBV19 and TRBJ2-2, with TRBD2 identical over 8 bases. Germline V gene data show CDR1 as LNHDA and CDR2 as SQIVND (reference sequence). J lost 4 bases, V lost 6 bases, and 7 bases had no gene match. This CDR3 is built from 15 residues. The CDR3 nucleotides read TGTGCCAGTAGACTTAGCGGGACCATCACCGGGGAGCTGTTTTTT. It encodes CASRLSGTITGELFF.

The chain joins TRBV7-9 to TRBJ2-3, with TRBD2 matching 14 bases. This CDR3 has 16 amino acids. J gave up 4 bases and V 5 bases, and 5 bases lay outside the gene matches. Germline V gene sequence: CDR1 SEHNR, CDR2 FQNEAQ (reference sequence). The CDR3 bases are TGTGCCAGCAGCCTGGGACTAGCGGGAGAGGCAGATACGCAGTATTTT. It is translated as CASSLGLAGEADTQYF.

The chain uses TRBV5-1 and TRBJ2-1; TRBD2 matches at 8 bases. This CDR3 comprises 15 residues. The V and J ends lost 2 bases and 6 bases, in that order; junction bases with no gene match: 7. Germline-derived CDR1 and CDR2 are SGHRS and YFSETQ. The CDR3 region is CASSFGGRMANEQFF. DNA for the CDR3: TGCGCCAGCAGCTTTGGCGGGAGGATGGCCAATGAGCAGTTCTTC.

The J gene is TRBJ2-1, the V gene TRBV9; TRBD2 matches 14 bases. Germline V gene lookup returns CDR1 SGDLS and CDR2 YYNGEE. Trimming took 3 bases from V and 6 from J; bases not matched to a gene: 5. The length of the CDR3 is 16 residues. CDR3 amino acids: CASSAGGTSGSNEQFF. CDR3 in DNA: TGTGCCAGCAGCGCGGGAGGGACTAGCGGGAGCAATGAGCAGTTCTTC. Together with reference TRBV9 and TRBJ2-1, the CDR3 gives the full variable domain: DSGVTQTPKHLITATGQRVTLRCSPRSGDLSVYWYQQSLDQGLQFLIQYYNGEERAKGNILERFSAQQFPDLHSELNLSSLELGDSALYFCASSAGGTSGSNEQFFGPGTRLTVL.

This chain connects TRBV6-5 to TRBJ2-2, with 12 bases matching TRBD1. V shed 5 bases and J 4 bases; nucleotides not matched to a gene: 2. The CDR3 spans 15 residues. Germline V gene data show CDR1 as MNHEY and CDR2 as SVGAGI. CDR3 sequence: CASSPGQGATGELFF. The CDR3 DNA sequence: TGTGCCAGCAGTCCGGGACAGGGGGCCACCGGGGAGCTGTTTTTT.

The V and J genes are TRBV5-5 and TRBJ1-5; the D is unclear. The V gene's germline CDR1 is SGHKS and CDR2 YYEKEE (reference sequence). The CDR3 has 13 amino acids. With 2 bases removed from V and 3 bases from J, the gap between germline ends came to 6 bases. The CDR3 protein is CASSFSDNQPQHF. As DNA, the CDR3 is TGTGCCAGCAGCTTCTCGGACAATCAGCCCCAGCATTTT.

The J gene is TRBJ1-1, the V gene TRBV28; weak D call: TRBD1 (5 bases). CDR3 length: 15 residues. Germline lookup yields CDR1 MDHEN and CDR2 SYDVKM. The ends were cut back, 6 bases at V and 5 bases at J, with 19 bases in the middle. CDR3 amino acids: CASRGGAGYPTEAFF. CDR3 nucleotide sequence: TGTGCCAGCAGAGGAGGGGCGGGTTACCCTACTGAAGCTTTCTTT.

A word on this clone: The identical CDR3 is also encoded by other nucleotide sequences in the sample. The chain links TRBV29-1 to TRBJ1-1; 10 positions match TRBD1. V gave up 4 bases and J gave up 4 bases; unmatched junction bases: 0. The CDR3 consists of 12 residues. Germline lookup yields CDR1 SQVTM and CDR2 ANQGSEA. CDR3 DNA: TGCAGCGTTGGGGACAGGGGCACTGAAGCTTTCTTT. It codes for CSVGDRGTEAFF.

In regard to this clone: This sample includes further DNA sequences coding for the same CDR3. The rearrangement joins TRBV28 to TRBJ1-3; D not certain. Germline-derived CDR1 and CDR2 are MDHEN and SYDVKM. V was clipped by 2 bases and J by 2 bases, with 7 bases between them. The CDR3 loop spans 14 amino acids. The CDR3 DNA sequence: TGTGCCAGCAGTTTAGGGAGGGCTGGAAACACCATATATTTT. Translation gives CASSLGRAGNTIYF.

V and J are TRBV27 and TRBJ2-5; TRBD2 is a possible D gene (6 bases). CDR3 size: 13 residues. Germline CDR1 reads MNHEY; CDR2 reads SMNVEV (reference sequence). The V gene lost 6 bases and the J gene lost 1 base, with 9 bases spanning the gap. The CDR3 sequence is CASSRAGQETQYF. DNA for the CDR3: TGTGCCAGCAGCCGAGCGGGCCAAGAGACCCAGTACTTC.

The CDR3 region has the DNA TGCGCCAGCAGCGTCGGAGTTACCACAGATACGCAGTATTTT. It codes for CASSVGVTTDTQYF. This rearrangement joins TRBV5-1 to TRBJ2-3; no clear D. Germline V gene sequence: CDR1 SGHRS, CDR2 YFSETQ. The germline V and J ends were trimmed by 4 bases and 2 bases, with 11 bases remaining between them. The CDR3 loop spans 14 amino acids.

The count of this clone is one. In DNA, the CDR3 is TGTGCCAGCAGCCAAGGGCAGACTAATGAAAAACTGTTTTTT. It encodes CASSQGQTNEKLFF. V usage is TRBV4-2 and J usage is TRBJ1-4, with D uncertain. V was pared by 1 base and J by 2 bases, with 5 bases between. This CDR3 comprises 14 residues. Germline CDR1 is LGHNA and CDR2 is YNFKEQ.

This CDR3 reads CASSPPRLAGTDTQYF. As DNA, the CDR3 is TGTGCCAGCAGCCCCCCCCGGCTAGCGGGAACAGATACGCAGTATTTT. This chain connects TRBV7-9 to TRBJ2-3; 9 bases are a match to TRBD2. The V gene end was trimmed by 5 bases and the J gene end by 3 bases; junction bases not matched to a gene: 9. CDR3 length equals 16 residues. From germline, CDR1 is SEHNR and CDR2 FQNEAQ (reference sequence).

The chain carries TRBV29-1 and TRBJ1-2, with TRBD1 as a possible D gene (5 bases). From germline, CDR1 is SQVTM and CDR2 ANQGSEA. The length of the CDR3 is 14 residues. V lost 4 bases and J lost 3, with 15 bases in between. DNA of the CDR3: TGCAGCGTTGGGGGGACCTATGGGGACTATGGCTACACCTTC. The encoded protein is CSVGGTYGDYGYTF.

The rearrangement uses TRBV29-1 and TRBJ2-3, with D possibly TRBD2 on 6 matching bases. Looked up from germline, CDR1 is SQVTM and CDR2 is ANQGSEA. The CDR3 runs to 10 residues. The CDR3 loop is CPRKGGTQYF. CDR3 nucleotide sequence: TGCCCCCGAAAGGGAGGCACGCAGTATTTT.

The chain recombines TRBV15 with TRBJ2-7, with 7 bases fitting TRBD1. J gave up 4 bases and V 1 base, and 7 bases lay outside the gene matches. This CDR3 is built from 15 residues. CDR1 is LNHNV and CDR2 is YYDKDF in the germline V gene (reference sequence). For the CDR3, the DNA is TGTGCCACCAGCAGAGGACCCGGGACAGTTTACGAGCAGTACTTC. Its translation is CATSRGPGTVYEQYF. Combining the CDR3 with reference TRBV15 and TRBJ2-7 gives the whole variable domain DAMVIQNPRYQVTQFGKPVTLSCSQTLNHNVMYWYQQKSSQAPKLLFHYYDKDFNNEADTPDNFQSRRPNTSFCFLDIRSPGLGDTAMYLCATSRGPGTVYEQYFGPGTRLTVT.